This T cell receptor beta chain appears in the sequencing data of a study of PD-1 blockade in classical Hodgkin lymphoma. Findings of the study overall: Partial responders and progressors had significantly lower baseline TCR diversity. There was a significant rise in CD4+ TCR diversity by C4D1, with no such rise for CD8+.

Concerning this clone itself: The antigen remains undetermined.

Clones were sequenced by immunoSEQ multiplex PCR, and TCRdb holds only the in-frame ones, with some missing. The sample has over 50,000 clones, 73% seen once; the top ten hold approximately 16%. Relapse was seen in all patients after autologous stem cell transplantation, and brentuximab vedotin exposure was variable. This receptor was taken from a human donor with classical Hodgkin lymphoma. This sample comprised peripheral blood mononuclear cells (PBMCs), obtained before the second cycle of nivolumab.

CDR3 amino acids: CASSAGIVQVGYTF. DNA of the CDR3: TGTGCCAGCAGTGCCGGTATAGTCCAAGTTGGCTACACCTTC. This chain links TRBV6-5 with TRBJ1-2; no reliable D call. The V and J ends lost 5 bases and 7 bases respectively, with 17 bases between them. Germline V CDR1 and CDR2: MNHEY, SVGAGI. The CDR3 runs to 14 residues.